The source of this TCR beta chain is a study of regulatory T cells in long-lasting Graves disease (dated by TCRdb to the early 2020s). Looking at the study overall: Antithyroid drugs had been taken for less than 3 months by newly diagnosed Graves' disease patients. The study was registered as a clinical trial and conducted in China. Patients with persistent Graves' disease were compared with patients with newly diagnosed Graves' disease using TCR sequencing and RNA sequencing of peripheral blood. A total of 35 or so samples were covered by TCR sequencing, comprising about 13 persistent and roughly 20 newly diagnosed Graves' disease patients.

This clonotype occurred once. Its antigen remains undetermined. This may be a read error: a much more frequent sequence differs by one nucleotide. The CDR3 covers 15 residues, taking in both the cysteine and the phenylalanine. Only the CDR3 DNA is retained, 45 bases long and in frame from the first base. The CDR1 and CDR2 encoded by the germline V gene are SGHTA and FQGTGA. V and J lose 4 bases and 0 bases, and a span of 10 bases separates them. The method behind the library was multiplex PCR. Instrument on record: Illumina HiSeq 4000. iRepertoire HTBI primers and Arm-PCR amplification of CDR3 regions were used to construct TCR beta libraries. Before sequencing, the PCR products underwent gel purification. On the study's bioinformatics: Gene usage analysis of CDR3 amino acid clonotypes used the 60 to 80 TRBV and 14 TRBJ segments found across samples. COPE and FqMerger were used to merge filtered high-quality paired reads into contigs. Contigs were aligned with BLAST to IMGT TRBV, TRBD and TRBJ reference genes, and CDR3 was defined per IMGT. Any clonotype with a frequency above 0.1% was classified as a highly expanded clone. Shannon entropy was used to measure repertoire diversity, and the Gini coefficient was used to measure V-J evenness. Public clonotypes were defined as clonotypes shared by more than one individual. TCRdb handled the public reads itself, with Q25 trimming in fastp and clone calling in MiXCR, and kept productive beta chains. Rows are combined by CDR3 protein, so each entry shows the most common genes and DNA. The V and J calls shown here were made by TCRdb, not taken from the authors' results. The sample contains 350,000 to 400,000 distinct CDR3 sequences, about 14% of them found a single time. 22% of the sample comes from the top ten.

What the research found in general, with its limitations: A larger number of public clonotypes was shared among persistent patients (about 2,700) than among newly diagnosed patients (roughly 930). Lower TCR Shannon entropy and fewer highly expanded clones were observed in persistent Graves' disease patients than in newly diagnosed patients, which suggested clonal expansion. The authors acknowledged the small sample size as a limitation that may reduce accuracy. Peripheral blood alone was examined, since thyroid tissue, which constituted the primary lesion, could not be accessed. Persistent disease showed preferential use of TRBV28, TRBJ1-2 and TRBJ2-5, whereas newly diagnosed disease favored TRBV20-1 and TRBJ2-1. Only the TCR beta chain was sequenced and analyzed.

The sample's time point label, in plain terms: newly diagnosed GD, antithyroid drugs for less than 3 months. For both TCR sequencing and RNA sequencing, RNA was extracted from PBMCs using TRIzol. Graves' disease was diagnosed according to American Thyroid Association guidelines. Patients were recruited from an endocrinology department in Xi'an, China. Each patient gave around 9 milliliters of peripheral blood, collected in an EDTA anticoagulant tube. PBMCs were isolated by Ficoll Paque Plus density gradient separation without further T cell sorting. RNA quality was checked with an Agilent 2100 Bioanalyzer and agarose gel, and concentration with a NanoDrop 2000.

This clonotype was sampled from a female donor with Graves disease. The sample in question was peripheral blood mononuclear cells (PBMCs), obtained at new diagnosis, from a patient treated with antithyroid drugs. The chain couples TRBV7-3 to TRBJ2-1; no D gene can be assigned with confidence. The bases are TGTGCCAGCAGCTCAATCCCAAGCTCCTACAATGAGCAGTTCTTC. It encodes CASSSIPSSYNEQFF.